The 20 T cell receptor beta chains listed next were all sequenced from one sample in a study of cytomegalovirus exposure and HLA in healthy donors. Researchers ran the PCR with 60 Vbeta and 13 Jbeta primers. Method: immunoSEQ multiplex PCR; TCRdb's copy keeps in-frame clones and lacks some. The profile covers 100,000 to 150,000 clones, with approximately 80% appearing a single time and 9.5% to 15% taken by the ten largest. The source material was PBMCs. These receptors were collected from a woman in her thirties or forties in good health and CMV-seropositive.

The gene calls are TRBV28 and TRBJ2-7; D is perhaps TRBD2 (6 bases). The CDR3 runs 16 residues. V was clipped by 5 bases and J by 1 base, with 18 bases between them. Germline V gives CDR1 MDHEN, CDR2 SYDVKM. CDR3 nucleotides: TGTGCCAGCAGTCATCTCTGGAGGGGCGATTCCTACGAGCAGTACTTC. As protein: CASSHLWRGDSYEQYF. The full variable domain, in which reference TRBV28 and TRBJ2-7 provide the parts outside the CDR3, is DVKVTQSSRYLVKRTGEKVFLECVQDMDHENMFWYRQDPGLGLRLIYFSYDVKMKEKGDIPEGYSVSREKKERFSLILESASTNQTSMYLCASSHLWRGDSYEQYFGPGTRLTVT.

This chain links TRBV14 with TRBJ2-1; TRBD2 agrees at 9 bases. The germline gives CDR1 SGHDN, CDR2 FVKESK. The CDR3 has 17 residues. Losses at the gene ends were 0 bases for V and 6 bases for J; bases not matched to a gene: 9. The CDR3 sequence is CASSQDFWLAGINEQFF. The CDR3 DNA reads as TGTGCCAGCAGCCAAGATTTTTGGCTAGCGGGAATCAATGAGCAGTTCTTC.

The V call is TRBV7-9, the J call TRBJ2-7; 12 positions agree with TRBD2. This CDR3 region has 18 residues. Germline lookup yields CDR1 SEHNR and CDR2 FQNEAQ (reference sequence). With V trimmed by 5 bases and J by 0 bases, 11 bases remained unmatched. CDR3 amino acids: CASSPGGLTSGSSYEQYF. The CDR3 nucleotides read TGTGCCAGCAGCCCGGGGGGGCTGACTAGCGGGAGCTCCTACGAGCAGTACTTC. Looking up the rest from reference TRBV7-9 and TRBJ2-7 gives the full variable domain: DTGVSQNPRHKITKRGQNVTFRCDPISEHNRLYWYRQTLGQGPEFLTYFQNEAQLEKSRLLSDRFSAERPKGSFSTLEIQRTEQGDSAMYLCASSPGGLTSGSSYEQYFGPGTRLTVT.

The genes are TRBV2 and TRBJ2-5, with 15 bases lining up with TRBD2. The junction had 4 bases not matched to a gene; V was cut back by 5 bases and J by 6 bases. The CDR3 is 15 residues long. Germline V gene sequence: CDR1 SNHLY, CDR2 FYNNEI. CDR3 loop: CASSPGLAGGKTQYF. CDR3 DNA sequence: TGTGCCAGCAGTCCCGGACTAGCGGGAGGGAAGACCCAGTACTTC.

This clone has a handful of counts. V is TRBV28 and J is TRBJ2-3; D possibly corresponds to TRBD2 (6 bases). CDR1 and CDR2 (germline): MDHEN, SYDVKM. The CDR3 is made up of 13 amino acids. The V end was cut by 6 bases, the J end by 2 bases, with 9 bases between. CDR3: CASRRDSTDTQYF. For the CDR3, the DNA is TGTGCCAGCAGGCGGGACTCCACAGATACGCAGTATTTT.

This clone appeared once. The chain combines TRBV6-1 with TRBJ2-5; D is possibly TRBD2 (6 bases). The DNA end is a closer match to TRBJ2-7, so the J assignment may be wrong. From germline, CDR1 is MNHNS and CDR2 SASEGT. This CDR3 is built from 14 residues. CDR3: CASTRRGSSYEQYF. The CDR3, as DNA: TGTGCCAGCACTAGGCGGGGTAGCTCCTACGAGCAGTACTTC.

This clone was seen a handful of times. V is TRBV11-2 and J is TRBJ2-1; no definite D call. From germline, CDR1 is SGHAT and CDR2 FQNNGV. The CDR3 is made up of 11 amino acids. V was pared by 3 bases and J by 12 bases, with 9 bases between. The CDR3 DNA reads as TGTGCCAGCAGCTTTAGCCTAAGGCAGTTCTTC. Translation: CASSFSLRQFF. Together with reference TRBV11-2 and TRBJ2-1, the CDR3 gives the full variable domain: EAGVAQSPRYKIIEKRQSVAFWCNPISGHATLYWYQQILGQGPKLLIQFQNNGVVDDSQLPKDRFSAERLKGVDSTLKIQPAKLEDSAVYLCASSFSLRQFFGPGTRLTVL.

CDR3 amino acids: CASSFSTSGSFGQYF. CDR3 in DNA: TGCGCCAGCAGCTTTTCGACTAGCGGGAGTTTCGGGCAGTACTTC. This sequence joins TRBV5-1 and TRBJ2-7; 12 nucleotides match TRBD2. The junction had 9 bases not matched to a gene; V was cut back by 2 bases and J by 9 bases. This CDR3 comprises 15 residues. Germline V lookup: CDR1 SGHRS, CDR2 YFSETQ.

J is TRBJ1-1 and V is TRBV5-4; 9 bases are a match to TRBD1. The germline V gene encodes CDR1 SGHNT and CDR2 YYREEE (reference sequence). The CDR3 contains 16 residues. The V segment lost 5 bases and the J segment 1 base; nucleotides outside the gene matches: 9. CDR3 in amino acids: CASSPTLQGANTEAFF. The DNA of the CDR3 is TGTGCCAGCAGTCCCACCTTACAGGGGGCGAACACTGAAGCTTTCTTT.

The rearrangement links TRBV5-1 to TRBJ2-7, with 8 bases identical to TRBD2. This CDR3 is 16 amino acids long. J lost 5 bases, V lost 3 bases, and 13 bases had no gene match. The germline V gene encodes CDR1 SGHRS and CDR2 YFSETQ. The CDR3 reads CASSSSSGRGHHEQYF. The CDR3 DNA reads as TGCGCCAGCAGCTCCTCAAGCGGGAGAGGCCACCACGAGCAGTACTTC.

The CDR3 DNA reads as TGTGCCAGCGCCAGGGACTGGTCAAGCTCCTACGAGCAGTACTTC. Translation gives CASARDWSSSYEQYF. The chain recombines TRBV19 with TRBJ2-7; D possibly corresponds to TRBD2 (6 bases). V gave up 9 bases and J gave up 0 bases, with 18 bases separating them. Germline CDR1 LNHDA, CDR2 SQIVND (reference sequence). The CDR3 length is 15 residues.

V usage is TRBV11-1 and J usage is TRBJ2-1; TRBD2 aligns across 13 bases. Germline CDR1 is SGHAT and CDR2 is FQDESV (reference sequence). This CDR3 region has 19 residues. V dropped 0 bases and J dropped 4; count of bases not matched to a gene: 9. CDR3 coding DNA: TGTGCCAGCAGCTTAGCGTCCTGGACTAGCGGGAGATTGTACAATGAGCAGTTCTTC. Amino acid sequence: CASSLASWTSGRLYNEQFF.

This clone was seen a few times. CDR3 in amino acids: CASRGQGGTEAFF. Here the CDR3 DNA reads TGTGCCAGCAGGGGACAGGGGGGAACTGAAGCTTTCTTT. The rearrangement uses TRBV27 and TRBJ1-1; TRBD1 matches 11 bases. The V gene's germline CDR1 is MNHEY and CDR2 SMNVEV (reference sequence). The CDR3 consists of 13 residues. The V segment lost 6 bases and the J segment 5 bases; nucleotides outside the gene matches: 2.

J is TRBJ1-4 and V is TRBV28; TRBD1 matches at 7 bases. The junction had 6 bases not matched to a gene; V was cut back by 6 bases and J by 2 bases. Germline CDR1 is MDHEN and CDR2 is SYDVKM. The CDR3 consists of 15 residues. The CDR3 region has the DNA TGTGCCAGCAGCTTAGGGGGCATCACTAATGAAAAACTGTTTTTT. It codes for CASSLGGITNEKLFF.

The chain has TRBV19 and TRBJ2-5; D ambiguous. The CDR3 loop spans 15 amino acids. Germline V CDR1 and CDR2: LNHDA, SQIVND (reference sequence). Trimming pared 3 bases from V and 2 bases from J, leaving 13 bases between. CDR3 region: CASSIETSRQETQYF. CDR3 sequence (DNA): TGTGCCAGTAGTATTGAGACATCCCGTCAAGAGACCCAGTACTTC.

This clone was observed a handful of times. CDR3 coding DNA: TGTGCCAGCAGCGAAAATCAGGGGGCCACCTACGAGCAGTACTTC. As protein: CASSENQGATYEQYF. This chain connects TRBV2 to TRBJ2-7; 8 positions match TRBD1. The CDR3 extends over 15 amino acids. J lost 2 bases, V lost 6 bases, and 9 bases had no gene match. Per germline, CDR1 SNHLY and CDR2 FYNNEI.

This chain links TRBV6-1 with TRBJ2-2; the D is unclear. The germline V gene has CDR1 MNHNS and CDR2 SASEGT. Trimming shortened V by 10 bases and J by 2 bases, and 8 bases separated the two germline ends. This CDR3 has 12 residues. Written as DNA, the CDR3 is TGTGCCACACAGAAAAACACCGGGGAGCTGTTTTTT. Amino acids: CATQKNTGELFF.

The CDR3 sequence is CASTLLASSYNEQFF. The DNA for the CDR3 is TGTGCCAGCACATTACTAGCAAGCTCCTACAATGAGCAGTTCTTC. The chain links TRBV5-6 to TRBJ2-1; weak D call: TRBD2 (6 bases). Germline loops: CDR1 SGHDT, CDR2 YYEEEE. The CDR3 sequence is 15 residues long. Trimming stripped 6 bases from V and 0 bases from J, with 13 bases between.

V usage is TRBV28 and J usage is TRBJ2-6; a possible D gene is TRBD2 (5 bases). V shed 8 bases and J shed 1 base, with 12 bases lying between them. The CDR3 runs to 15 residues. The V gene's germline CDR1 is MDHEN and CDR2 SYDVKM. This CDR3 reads CASRSTGSGANVLTF. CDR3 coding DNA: TGTGCCAGCCGATCTACGGGGTCTGGGGCCAACGTCCTGACTTTC.

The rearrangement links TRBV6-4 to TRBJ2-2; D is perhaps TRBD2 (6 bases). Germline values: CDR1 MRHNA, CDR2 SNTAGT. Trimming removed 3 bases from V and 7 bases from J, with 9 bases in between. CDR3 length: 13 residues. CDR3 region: CASSEREYGELFF. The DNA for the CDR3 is TGTGCCAGCAGTGAACGGGAGTACGGGGAGCTGTTTTTT.